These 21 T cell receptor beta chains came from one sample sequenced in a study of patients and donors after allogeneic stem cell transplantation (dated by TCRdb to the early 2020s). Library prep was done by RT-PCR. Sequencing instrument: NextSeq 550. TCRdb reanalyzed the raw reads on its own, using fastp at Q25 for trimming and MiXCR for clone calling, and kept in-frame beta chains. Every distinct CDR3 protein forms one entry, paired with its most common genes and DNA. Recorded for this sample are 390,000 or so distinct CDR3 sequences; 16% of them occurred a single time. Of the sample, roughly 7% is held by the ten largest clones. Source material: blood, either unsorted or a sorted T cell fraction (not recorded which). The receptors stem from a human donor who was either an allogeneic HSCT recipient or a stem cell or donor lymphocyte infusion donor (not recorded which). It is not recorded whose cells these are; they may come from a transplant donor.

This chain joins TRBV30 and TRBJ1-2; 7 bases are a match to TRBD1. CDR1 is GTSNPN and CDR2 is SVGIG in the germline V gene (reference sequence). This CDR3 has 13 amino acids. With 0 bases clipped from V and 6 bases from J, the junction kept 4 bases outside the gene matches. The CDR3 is CAWSVRGRDGYTF. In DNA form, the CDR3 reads TGTGCCTGGAGTGTAAGGGGGCGAGATGGCTACACCTTC. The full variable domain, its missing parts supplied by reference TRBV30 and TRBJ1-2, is SQTIHQWPATLVQPVGSPLSLECTVEGTSNPNLYWYRQAAGRGLQLLFYSVGIGQISSEVPQNLSASRPQDRQFILSSKKLLLSDSGFYLCAWSVRGRDGYTFGSGTRLTVV.

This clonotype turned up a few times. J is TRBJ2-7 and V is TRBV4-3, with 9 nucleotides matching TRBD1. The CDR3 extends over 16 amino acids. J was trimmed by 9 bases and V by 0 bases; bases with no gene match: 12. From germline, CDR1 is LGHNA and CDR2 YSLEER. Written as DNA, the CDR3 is TGCGCCAGCAGCCAAGAAACCGGGACAGGGTCCTGGGGGCAGTACTTC. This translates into CASSQETGTGSWGQYF.

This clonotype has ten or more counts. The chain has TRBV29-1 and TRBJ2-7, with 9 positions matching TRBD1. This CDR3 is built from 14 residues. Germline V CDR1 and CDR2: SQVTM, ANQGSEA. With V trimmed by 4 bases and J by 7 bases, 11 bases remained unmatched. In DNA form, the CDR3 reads TGCAGCGTTGTACTTCCGGGACAGGGTGGTGAGCAGTACTTC. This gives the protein CSVVLPGQGGEQYF.

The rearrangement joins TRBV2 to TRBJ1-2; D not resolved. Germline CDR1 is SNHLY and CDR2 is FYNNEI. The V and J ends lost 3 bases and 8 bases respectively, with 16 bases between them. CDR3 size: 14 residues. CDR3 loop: CASSEIGGPEGYTF. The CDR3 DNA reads TGTGCCAGCAGTGAGATCGGCGGGCCGGAAGGCTACACCTTC. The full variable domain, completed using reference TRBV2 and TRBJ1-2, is EPEVTQTPSHQVTQMGQEVILRCVPISNHLYFYWYRQILGQKVEFLVSFYNNEISEKSEIFDDQFSVERPDGSNFTLKIRSTKLEDSAMYFCASSEIGGPEGYTFGSGTRLTVV.

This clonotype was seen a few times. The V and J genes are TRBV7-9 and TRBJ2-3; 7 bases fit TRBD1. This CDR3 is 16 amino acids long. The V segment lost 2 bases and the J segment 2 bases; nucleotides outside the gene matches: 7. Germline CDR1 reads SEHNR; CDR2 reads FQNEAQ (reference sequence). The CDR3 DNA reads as TGTGCCAGCAGCTTACCCAGGACAGGAATCACAGATACGCAGTATTTT. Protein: CASSLPRTGITDTQYF.

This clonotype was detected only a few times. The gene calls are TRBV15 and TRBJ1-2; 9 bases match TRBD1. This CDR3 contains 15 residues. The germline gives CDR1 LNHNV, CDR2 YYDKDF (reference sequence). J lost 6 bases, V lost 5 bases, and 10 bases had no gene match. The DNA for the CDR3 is TGTGCCACCAGCCCCCAGGGACAGGGACGGGATGGCTACACCTTC. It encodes CATSPQGQGRDGYTF.

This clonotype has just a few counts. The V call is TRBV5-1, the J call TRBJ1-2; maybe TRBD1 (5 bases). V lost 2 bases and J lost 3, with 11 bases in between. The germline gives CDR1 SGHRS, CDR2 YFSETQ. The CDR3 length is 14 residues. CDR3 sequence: CASSFRDPYYGYTF. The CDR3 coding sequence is TGCGCCAGCAGCTTCCGGGACCCATACTATGGCTACACCTTC.

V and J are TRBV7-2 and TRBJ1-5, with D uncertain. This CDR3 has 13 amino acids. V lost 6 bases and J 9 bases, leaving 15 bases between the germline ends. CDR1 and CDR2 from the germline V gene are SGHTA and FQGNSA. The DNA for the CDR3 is TGTGCCAGCAGTCCCAAAGCCCCCGGGCCCCAGCATTTT. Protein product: CASSPKAPGPQHF.

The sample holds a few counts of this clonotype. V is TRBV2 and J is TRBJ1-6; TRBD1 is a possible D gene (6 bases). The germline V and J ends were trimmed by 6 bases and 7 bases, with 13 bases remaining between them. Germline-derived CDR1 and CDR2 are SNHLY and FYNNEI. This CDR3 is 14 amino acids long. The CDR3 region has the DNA TGTGCCAGCAGAGCGGACAGTAACAATTCACCCCTCCACTTT. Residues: CASRADSNNSPLHF. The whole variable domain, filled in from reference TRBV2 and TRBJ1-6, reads EPEVTQTPSHQVTQMGQEVILRCVPISNHLYFYWYRQILGQKVEFLVSFYNNEISEKSEIFDDQFSVERPDGSNFTLKIRSTKLEDSAMYFCASRADSNNSPLHFGNGTRLTVT.

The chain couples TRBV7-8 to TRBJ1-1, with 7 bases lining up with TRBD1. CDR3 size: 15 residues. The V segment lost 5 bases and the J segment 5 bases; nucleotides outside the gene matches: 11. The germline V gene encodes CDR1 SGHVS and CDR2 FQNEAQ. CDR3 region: CASSPTGSRWTEAFF. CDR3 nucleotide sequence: TGTGCCAGCAGCCCGACAGGGTCGCGATGGACTGAAGCTTTCTTT.

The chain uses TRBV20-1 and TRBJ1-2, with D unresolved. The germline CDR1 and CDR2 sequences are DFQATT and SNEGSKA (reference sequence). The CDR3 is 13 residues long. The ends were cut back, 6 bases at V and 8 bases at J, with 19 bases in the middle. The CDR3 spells CSASSDLTGGYTF. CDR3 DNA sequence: TGCAGTGCCTCTTCTGATCTGACGGGAGGCTACACCTTC.

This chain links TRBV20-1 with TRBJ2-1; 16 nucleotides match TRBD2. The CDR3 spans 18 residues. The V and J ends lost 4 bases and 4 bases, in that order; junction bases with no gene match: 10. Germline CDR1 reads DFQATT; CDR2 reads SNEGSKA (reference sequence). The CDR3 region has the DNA TGCAGTGCTACAACAGGGACTAGCGGGAGGGCAAGGTACAATGAGCAGTTCTTC. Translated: CSATTGTSGRARYNEQFF.

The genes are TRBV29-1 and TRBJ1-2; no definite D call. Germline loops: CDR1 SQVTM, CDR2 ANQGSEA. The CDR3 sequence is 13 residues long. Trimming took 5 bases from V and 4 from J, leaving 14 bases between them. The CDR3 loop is CSVRTEDTYGYTF. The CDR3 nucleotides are TGCAGCGTTAGAACAGAAGATACCTATGGCTACACCTTC.

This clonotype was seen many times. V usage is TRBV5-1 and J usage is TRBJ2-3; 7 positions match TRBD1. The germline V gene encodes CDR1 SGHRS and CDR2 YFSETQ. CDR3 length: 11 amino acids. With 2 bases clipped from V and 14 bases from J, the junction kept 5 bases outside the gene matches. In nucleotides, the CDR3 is TGCGCCAGCAGCTTTGGGGACAGTTCGTATTTT. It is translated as CASSFGDSSYF.

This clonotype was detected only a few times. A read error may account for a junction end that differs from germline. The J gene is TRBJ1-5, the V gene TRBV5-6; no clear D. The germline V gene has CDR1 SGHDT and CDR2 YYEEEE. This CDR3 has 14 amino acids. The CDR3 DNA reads TGTGCCAGCAGCTGGGGTGCAGGCAAGCAGCCCCAGCATTTT. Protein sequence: CASSWGAGKQPQHF.

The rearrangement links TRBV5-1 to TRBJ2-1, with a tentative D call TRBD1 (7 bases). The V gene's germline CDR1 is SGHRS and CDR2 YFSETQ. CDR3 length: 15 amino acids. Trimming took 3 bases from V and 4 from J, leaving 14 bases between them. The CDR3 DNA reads TGCGCCAGCAGCTCGGACAGGAGGGATTACAATGAGCAGTTCTTC. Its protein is CASSSDRRDYNEQFF.

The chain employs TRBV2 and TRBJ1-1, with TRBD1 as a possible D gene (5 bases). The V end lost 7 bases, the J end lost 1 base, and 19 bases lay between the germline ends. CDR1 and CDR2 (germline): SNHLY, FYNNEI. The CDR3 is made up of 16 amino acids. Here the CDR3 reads CASKDWGGGRNTEAFF. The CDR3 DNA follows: TGTGCCAGCAAGGACTGGGGGGGAGGTCGGAACACTGAAGCTTTCTTT.

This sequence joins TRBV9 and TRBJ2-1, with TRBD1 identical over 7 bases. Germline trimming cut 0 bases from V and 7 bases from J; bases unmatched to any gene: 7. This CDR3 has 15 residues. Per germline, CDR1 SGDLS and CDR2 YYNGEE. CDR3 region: CASSVVAGGWNEQFF. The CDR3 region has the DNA TGTGCCAGCAGCGTAGTGGCAGGGGGTTGGAATGAGCAGTTCTTC. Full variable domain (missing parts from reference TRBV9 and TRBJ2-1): DSGVTQTPKHLITATGQRVTLRCSPRSGDLSVYWYQQSLDQGLQFLIQYYNGEERAKGNILERFSAQQFPDLHSELNLSSLELGDSALYFCASSVVAGGWNEQFFGPGTRLTVL.

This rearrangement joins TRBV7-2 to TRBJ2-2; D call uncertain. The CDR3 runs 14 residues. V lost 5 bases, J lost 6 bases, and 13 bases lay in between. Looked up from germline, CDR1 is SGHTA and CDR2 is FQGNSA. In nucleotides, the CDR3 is TGTGCCAGCAGCCCCCGGGTCATTGCCGGGGAGCTGTTTTTT. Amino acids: CASSPRVIAGELFF.

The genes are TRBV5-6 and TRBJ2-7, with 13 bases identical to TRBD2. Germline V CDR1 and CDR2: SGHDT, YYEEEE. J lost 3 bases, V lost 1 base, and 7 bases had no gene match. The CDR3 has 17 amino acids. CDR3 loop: CASSLWTSGGRIYEQYF. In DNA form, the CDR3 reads TGTGCCAGCAGCTTGTGGACTAGCGGGGGCCGTATCTACGAGCAGTACTTC. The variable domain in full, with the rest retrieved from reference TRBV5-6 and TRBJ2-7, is DAGVTQSPTHLIKTRGQQVTLRCSPKSGHDTVSWYQQALGQGPQFIFQYYEEEERQRGNFPDRFSGHQFPNYSSELNVNALLLGDSALYLCASSLWTSGGRIYEQYFGPGTRLTVT.

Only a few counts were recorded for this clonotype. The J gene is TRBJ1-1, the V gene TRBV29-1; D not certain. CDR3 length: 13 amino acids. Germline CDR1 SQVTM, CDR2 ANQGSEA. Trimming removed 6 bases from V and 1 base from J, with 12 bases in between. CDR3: CSVTMRRNTEAFF. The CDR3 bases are TGCAGCGTCACAATGCGCCGGAACACTGAAGCTTTCTTT. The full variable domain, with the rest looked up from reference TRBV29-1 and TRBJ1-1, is SAVISQKPSRDICQRGTSLTIQCQVDSQVTMMFWYRQQPGQSLTLIATANQGSEATYESGFVIDKFPISRPNLTFSTLTVSNMSPEDSSIYLCSVTMRRNTEAFFGQGTRLTVV.